These 10 T cell receptor beta chains originate from one sample sequenced in a study of T cells in Graves' hyperthyroidism and ophthalmopathy. Using RNA transcripts as the source, TCR beta CDR3 regions were amplified. TCR CDR3 regions were first amplified by RT-PCR with HTBI primers. Each CDR3 protein gets one entry after TCRdb re-called the multiplex PCR reads with MiXCR. The repertoire holds about 400,000 distinct CDR3 sequences, roughly 14% seen once, with about 13% in the top ten. The sequencing input was blood. The receptor set was obtained from a man younger than 35 with Graves' ophthalmopathy.

Many counts were recorded for this clonotype. The V and J genes are TRBV12-3 or TRBV12-4 and TRBJ2-1; D remains ambiguous. This CDR3 has 15 amino acids. V lost 6 bases and J lost 6, with 18 bases in between. The CDR3 protein is CASSDSPRRTNEQFF. DNA for the CDR3: TGTGCCAGCAGCGATAGCCCACGACGGACCAATGAGCAGTTCTTC.

In its sample, this clonotype was seen many times. The chain joins TRBV20-1 to TRBJ2-7; D might be TRBD2 (7 bases). Germline values: CDR1 DFQATT, CDR2 SNEGSKA (reference sequence). Trimming took 1 base from V and 0 from J, leaving 13 bases between them. The CDR3 has 15 amino acids. Written as DNA, the CDR3 is TGCAGTGCTAGAGGGGGGGGGCCAAGCTCCTACGAGCAGTACTTC. Amino acids: CSARGGGPSSYEQYF.

This clonotype was detected many times. The chain uses TRBV30 and TRBJ1-5, with TRBD1 matching over 8 bases. The CDR3 loop spans 14 amino acids. The V gene's germline CDR1 is GTSNPN and CDR2 SVGIG (reference sequence). The V segment lost 1 base and the J segment 7 bases; nucleotides outside the gene matches: 6. CDR3 sequence: CAWSGQTGVQPQHF. CDR3 in DNA: TGTGCCTGGAGTGGCCAGACAGGGGTCCAGCCCCAGCATTTT.

In this sample, this clonotype turned up many times. V gene TRBV9 combines with J gene TRBJ1-2; 12 bases map to TRBD1. Unmatched junction bases numbered 5, after V lost 1 base and J lost 1 base. This CDR3 is built from 17 residues. Germline loops: CDR1 SGDLS, CDR2 YYNGEE. CDR3 coding DNA: TGTGCCAGCAGCGTATTAGGGACAGGGGGCCTTAACTATGGCTACACCTTC. Protein product: CASSVLGTGGLNYGYTF.

Many counts were recorded for this clonotype. The chain uses TRBV3-1 and TRBJ1-2; D unclear. Trimming removed 3 bases at V and 4 bases at J, with 9 bases between. Germline V gives CDR1 LGHDT, CDR2 YNNKEL (reference sequence). CDR3 size: 13 residues. The CDR3 region has the DNA TGTGCCAGCAGCCAGCCGGATGGCTATGGCTACACCTTC. This codes for CASSQPDGYGYTF.

V is TRBV6-1 and J is TRBJ2-7; D gene unclear. Per germline, CDR1 MNHNS and CDR2 SASEGT. This CDR3 has 13 residues. V was pared by 6 bases and J by 2 bases, with 11 bases between. The CDR3, as DNA: TGTGCCAGCAGGTCGGGTACGGCCTACGAGCAGTACTTC. Its protein product is CASRSGTAYEQYF.

The rearrangement links TRBV5-1 to TRBJ2-3; D may be TRBD1 (5 bases). Looked up from germline, CDR1 is SGHRS and CDR2 is YFSETQ. The ends were cut back, 5 bases at V and 0 bases at J, with 10 bases in the middle. This CDR3 has 14 residues. The CDR3 nucleotides are TGCGCCAGCAGAGAGACAGTCAGCACAGATACGCAGTATTTT. This sequence encodes CASRETVSTDTQYF.

This chain uses TRBV4-1 with TRBJ2-1; 12 bases match TRBD2. The CDR3 is made up of 13 amino acids. The germline V gene has CDR1 MGHRA and CDR2 YSYEKL. Losses at the gene ends were 4 bases for V and 9 bases for J; bases not matched to a gene: 1. CDR3 residues: CASSRTSGIEQFF. The CDR3 DNA follows: TGCGCCAGCAGCCGGACTAGCGGGATTGAGCAGTTCTTC.

The chain is built from TRBV6-2 or TRBV6-3 and TRBJ1-2; D call uncertain. The germline V gene has CDR1 MNHEY and CDR2 SVGEGT. This CDR3 is built from 14 residues. V dropped 6 bases and J dropped 5 bases, with 16 bases sitting between them. The CDR3 here is CASRLQVVGYGYTF. Written as DNA, the CDR3 is TGTGCCAGCAGATTGCAGGTTGTCGGGTATGGCTACACCTTC.

This clonotype came up many times. The chain recombines TRBV19 with TRBJ1-1, with D perhaps matching TRBD1 (5 bases). The CDR3 sequence is 14 residues long. In germline, CDR1 is LNHDA, CDR2 SQIVND (reference sequence). Trimming took 5 bases from V and 4 from J, leaving 14 bases between them. CDR3 sequence: CASSSHRLFTEAFF. CDR3 nucleotide sequence: TGTGCCAGTAGTTCCCACAGGCTGTTCACTGAAGCTTTCTTT.